This T cell receptor (beta chain) was sequenced in a study of monozygotic twins with inflammatory bowel disease. Germline assignment: CDR1 WSHSY and CDR2 SAAADI. The CDR3 spans 14 residues. There were roughly 4,000 ng of total RNA used for each TCR library. TCRdb re-analyzed the 5' RACE reads; it lists each CDR3 protein once, without DNA. Across roughly 320,000 distinct CDR3 sequences, the top ten clones capture more than 4.5% of the sample. The receptor's source is a human donor with ulcerative colitis or Crohn's disease, or a healthy co-twin of an affected twin (not recorded which). Sequencing input: blood. The chain employs TRBV10-2 and TRBJ2-1; TCRdb returns TRBD2, unconfirmable since there is no DNA. The CDR3 region is CASMEREGRSEQFF.